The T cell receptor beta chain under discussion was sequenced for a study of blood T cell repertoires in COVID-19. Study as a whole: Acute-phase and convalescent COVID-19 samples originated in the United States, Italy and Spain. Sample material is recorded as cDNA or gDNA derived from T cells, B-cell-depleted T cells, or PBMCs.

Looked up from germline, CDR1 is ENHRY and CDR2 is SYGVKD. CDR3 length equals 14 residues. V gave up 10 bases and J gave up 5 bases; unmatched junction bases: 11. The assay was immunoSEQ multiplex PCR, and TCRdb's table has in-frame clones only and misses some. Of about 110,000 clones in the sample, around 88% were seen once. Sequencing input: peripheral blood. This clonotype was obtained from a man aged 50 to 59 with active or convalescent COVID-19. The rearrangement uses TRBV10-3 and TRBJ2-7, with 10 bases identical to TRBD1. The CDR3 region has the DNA TGTGCCACCAGGGTGGGACAGGGGCTACACGAGCAGTACTTC. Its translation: CATRVGQGLHEQYF.